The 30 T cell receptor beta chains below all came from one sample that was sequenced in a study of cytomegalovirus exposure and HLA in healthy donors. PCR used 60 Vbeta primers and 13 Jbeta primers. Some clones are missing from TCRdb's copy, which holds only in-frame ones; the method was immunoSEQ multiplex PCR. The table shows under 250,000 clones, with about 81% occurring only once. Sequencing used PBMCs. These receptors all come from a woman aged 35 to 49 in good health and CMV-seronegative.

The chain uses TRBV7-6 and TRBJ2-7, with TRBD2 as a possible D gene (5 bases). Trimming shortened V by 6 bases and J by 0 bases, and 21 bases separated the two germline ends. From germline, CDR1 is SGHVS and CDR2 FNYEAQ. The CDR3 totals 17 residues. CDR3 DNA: TGTGCCAGCAGTTTACCCTGGGCGCCGGGGAGCTCCTACGAGCAGTACTTC. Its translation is CASSLPWAPGSSYEQYF.

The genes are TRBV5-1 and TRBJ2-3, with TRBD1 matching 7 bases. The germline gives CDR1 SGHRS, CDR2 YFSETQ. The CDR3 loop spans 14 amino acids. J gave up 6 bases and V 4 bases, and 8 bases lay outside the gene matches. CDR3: CASSPRQGWDTQYF. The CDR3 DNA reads TGCGCCAGCAGCCCGCGACAGGGCTGGGATACGCAGTATTTT. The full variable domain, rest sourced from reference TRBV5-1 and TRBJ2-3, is KAGVTQTPRYLIKTRGQQVTLSCSPISGHRSVSWYQQTPGQGLQFLFEYFSETQRNKGNFPGRFSGRQFSNSRSEMNVSTLELGDSALYLCASSPRQGWDTQYFGPGTRLTVL.

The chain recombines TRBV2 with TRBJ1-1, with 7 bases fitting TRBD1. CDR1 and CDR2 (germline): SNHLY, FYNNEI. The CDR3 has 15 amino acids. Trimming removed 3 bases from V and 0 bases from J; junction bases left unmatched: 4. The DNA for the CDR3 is TGTGCCAGCAGTGACGAGGGGGCCGTGAACACTGAAGCTTTCTTT. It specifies CASSDEGAVNTEAFF.

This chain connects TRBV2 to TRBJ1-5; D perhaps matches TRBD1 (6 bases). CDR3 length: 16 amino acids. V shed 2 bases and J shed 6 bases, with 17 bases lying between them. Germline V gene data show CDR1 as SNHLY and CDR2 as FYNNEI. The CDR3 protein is CASSERNRAPAQPQHF. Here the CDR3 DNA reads TGTGCCAGCAGTGAACGGAACAGGGCGCCAGCTCAGCCCCAGCATTTT.

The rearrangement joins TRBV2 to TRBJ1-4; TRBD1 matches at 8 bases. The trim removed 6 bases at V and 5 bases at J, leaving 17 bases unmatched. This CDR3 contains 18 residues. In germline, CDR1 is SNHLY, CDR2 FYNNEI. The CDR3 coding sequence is TGTGCCAGCAGCCTGGACAGGGCCGAACTCCCGGAGAATGAAAAACTGTTTTTT. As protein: CASSLDRAELPENEKLFF.

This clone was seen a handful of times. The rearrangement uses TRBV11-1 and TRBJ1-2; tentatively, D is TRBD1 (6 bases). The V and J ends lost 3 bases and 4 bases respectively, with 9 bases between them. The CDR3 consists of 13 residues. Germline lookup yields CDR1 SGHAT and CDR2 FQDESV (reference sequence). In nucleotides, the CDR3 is TGTGCCAGCAGCTTCGGACAGAGCTATGGCTACACCTTC. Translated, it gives CASSFGQSYGYTF. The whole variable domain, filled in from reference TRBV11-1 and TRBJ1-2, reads EAEVAQSPRYKITEKSQAVAFWCDPISGHATLYWYRQILGQGPELLVQFQDESVVDDSQLPKDRFSAERLKGVDSTLKIQPAELGDSAMYLCASSFGQSYGYTFGSGTRLTVV.

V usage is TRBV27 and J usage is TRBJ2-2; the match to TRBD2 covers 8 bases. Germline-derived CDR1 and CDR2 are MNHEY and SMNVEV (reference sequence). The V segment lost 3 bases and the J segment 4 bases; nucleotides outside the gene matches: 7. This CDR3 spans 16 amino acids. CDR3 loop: CASSFPGGPVTGELFF. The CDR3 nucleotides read TGTGCCAGCAGTTTCCCGGGGGGGCCGGTCACCGGGGAGCTGTTTTTT.

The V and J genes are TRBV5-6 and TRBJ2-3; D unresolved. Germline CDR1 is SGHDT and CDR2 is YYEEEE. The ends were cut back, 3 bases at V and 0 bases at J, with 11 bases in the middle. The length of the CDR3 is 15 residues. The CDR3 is CASSYQTGSTDTQYF. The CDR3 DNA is TGTGCCAGCAGCTACCAGACTGGGAGCACAGATACGCAGTATTTT.

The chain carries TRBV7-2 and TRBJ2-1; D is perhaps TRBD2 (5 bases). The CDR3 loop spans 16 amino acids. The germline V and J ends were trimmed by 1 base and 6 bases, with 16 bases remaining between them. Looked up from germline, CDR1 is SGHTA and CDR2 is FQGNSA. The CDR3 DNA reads TGTGCCAGCAGCTTAGGAGCGGTGAGAGTAGGCAATGAGCAGTTCTTC. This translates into CASSLGAVRVGNEQFF. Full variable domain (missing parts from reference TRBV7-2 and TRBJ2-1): GAGVSQSPSNKVTEKGKDVELRCDPISGHTALYWYRQSLGQGLEFLIYFQGNSAPDKSGLPSDRFSAERTGGSVSTLTIQRTQQEDSAVYLCASSLGAVRVGNEQFFGPGTRLTVL.

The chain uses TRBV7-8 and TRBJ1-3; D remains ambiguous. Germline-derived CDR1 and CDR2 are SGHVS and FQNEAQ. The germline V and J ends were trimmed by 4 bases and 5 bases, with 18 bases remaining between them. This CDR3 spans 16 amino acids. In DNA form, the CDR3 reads TGTGCCAGCAGCTCAGATCTGAGACTCGAACGAAACACCATATATTTT. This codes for CASSSDLRLERNTIYF.

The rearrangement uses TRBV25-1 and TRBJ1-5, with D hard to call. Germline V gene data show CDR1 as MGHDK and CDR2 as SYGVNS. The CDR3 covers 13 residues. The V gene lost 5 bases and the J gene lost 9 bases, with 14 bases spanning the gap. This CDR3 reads CASSLDGKSPQHF. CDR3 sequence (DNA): TGTGCCAGCAGTTTAGACGGGAAATCGCCCCAGCATTTT.

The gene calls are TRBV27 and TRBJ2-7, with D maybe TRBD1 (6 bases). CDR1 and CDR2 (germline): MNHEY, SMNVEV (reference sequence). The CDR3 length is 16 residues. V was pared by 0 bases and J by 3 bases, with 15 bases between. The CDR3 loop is CASSLSSGVQIYEQYF. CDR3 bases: TGTGCCAGCAGTTTATCATCAGGGGTCCAGATCTACGAGCAGTACTTC.

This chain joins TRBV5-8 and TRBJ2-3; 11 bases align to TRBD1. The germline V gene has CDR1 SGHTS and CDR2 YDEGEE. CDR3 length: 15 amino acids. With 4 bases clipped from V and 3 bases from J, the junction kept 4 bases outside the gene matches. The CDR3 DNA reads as TGTGCCAGCAGCCGAGGACAGGGGGCGACAGATACGCAGTATTTT. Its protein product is CASSRGQGATDTQYF.

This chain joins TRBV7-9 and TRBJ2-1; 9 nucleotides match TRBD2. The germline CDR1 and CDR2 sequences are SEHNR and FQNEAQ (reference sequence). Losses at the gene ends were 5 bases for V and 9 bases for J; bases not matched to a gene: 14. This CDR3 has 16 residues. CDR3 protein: CASSPDLVAGVGEQFF. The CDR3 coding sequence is TGTGCCAGCAGCCCCGACTTGGTAGCGGGAGTCGGTGAGCAGTTCTTC.

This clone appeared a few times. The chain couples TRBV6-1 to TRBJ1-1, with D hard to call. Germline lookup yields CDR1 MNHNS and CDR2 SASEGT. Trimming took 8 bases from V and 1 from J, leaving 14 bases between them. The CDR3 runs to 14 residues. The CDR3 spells CASQQRRGNTEAFF. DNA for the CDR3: TGTGCCAGCCAACAACGACGGGGGAACACTGAAGCTTTCTTT.

The CDR3 loop is CASSLGTGYTEAFF. For the CDR3, the DNA is TGTGCCAGCAGTTTAGGGACAGGGTACACTGAAGCTTTCTTT. The V and J genes are TRBV27 and TRBJ1-1; TRBD1 matches 9 bases. V shed 2 bases and J 3 bases; nucleotides not matched to a gene: 1. The CDR3 sequence is 14 residues long. CDR1 and CDR2 from the germline V gene are MNHEY and SMNVEV (reference sequence).

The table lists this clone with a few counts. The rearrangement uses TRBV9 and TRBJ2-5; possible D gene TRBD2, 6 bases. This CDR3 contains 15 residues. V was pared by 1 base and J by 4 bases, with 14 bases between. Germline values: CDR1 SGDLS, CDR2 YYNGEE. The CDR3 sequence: CASSVIGGVLETQYF. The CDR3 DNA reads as TGTGCCAGCAGCGTAATAGGAGGGGTACTAGAGACCCAGTACTTC.

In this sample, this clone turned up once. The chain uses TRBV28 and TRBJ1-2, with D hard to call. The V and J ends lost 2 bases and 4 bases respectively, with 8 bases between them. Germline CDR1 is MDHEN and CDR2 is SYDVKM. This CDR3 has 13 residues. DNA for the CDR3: TGTGCCAGCAGTTTAAAATACTCCTATGGCTACACCTTC. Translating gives CASSLKYSYGYTF.

This chain's CDR3 is CAWSVYKWGETSAYNEQFF. The CDR3 bases are TGTGCCTGGAGTGTATATAAGTGGGGTGAGACTAGCGCTTACAATGAGCAGTTCTTC. This chain connects TRBV30 to TRBJ2-1, with 8 bases aligning to TRBD2. Looked up from germline, CDR1 is GTSNPN and CDR2 is SVGIG (reference sequence). CDR3 size: 19 residues. The V segment lost 0 bases and the J segment 4 bases; nucleotides outside the gene matches: 17.

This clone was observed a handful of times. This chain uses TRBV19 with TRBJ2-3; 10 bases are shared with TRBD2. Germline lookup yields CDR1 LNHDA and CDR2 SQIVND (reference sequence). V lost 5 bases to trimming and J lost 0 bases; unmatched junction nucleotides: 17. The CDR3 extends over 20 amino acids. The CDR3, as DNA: TGTGCCAGTAGTCTCCGCTACAGCGGGAGGGCCCTATATAGCACAGATACGCAGTATTTT. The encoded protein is CASSLRYSGRALYSTDTQYF.

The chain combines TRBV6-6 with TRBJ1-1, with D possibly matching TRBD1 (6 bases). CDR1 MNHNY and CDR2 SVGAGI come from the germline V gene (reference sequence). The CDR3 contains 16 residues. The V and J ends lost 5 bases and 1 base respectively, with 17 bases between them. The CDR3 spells CASSPRQVWGNTEAFF. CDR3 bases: TGTGCCAGCAGTCCCCGACAGGTTTGGGGGAACACTGAAGCTTTCTTT.

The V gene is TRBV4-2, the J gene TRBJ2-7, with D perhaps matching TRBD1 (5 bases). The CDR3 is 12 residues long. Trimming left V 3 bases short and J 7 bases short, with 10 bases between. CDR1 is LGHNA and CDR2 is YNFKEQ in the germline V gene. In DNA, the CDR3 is TGTGCCAGCAGCCAGGCTAGGGGTGAGCAGTACTTC. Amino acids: CASSQARGEQYF.

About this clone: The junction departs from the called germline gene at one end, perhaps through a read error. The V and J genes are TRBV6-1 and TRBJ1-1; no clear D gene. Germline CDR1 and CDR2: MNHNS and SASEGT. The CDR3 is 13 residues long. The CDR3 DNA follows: TGTGTCAGCCGCTTCCTAGCGAACACTGAAGCTTTCTTT. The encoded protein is CVSRFLANTEAFF.

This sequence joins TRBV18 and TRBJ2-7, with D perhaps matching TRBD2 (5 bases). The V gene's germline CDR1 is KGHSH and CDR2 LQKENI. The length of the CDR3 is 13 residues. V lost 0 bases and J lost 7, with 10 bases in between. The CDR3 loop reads CASSPPASSEQYF. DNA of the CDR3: TGTGCCAGCTCACCACCGGCTAGCTCGGAGCAGTACTTC.

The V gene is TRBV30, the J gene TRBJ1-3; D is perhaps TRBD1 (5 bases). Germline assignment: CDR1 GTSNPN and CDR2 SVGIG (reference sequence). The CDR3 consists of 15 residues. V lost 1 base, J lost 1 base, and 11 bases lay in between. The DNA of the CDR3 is TGTGCCTGGAGTGCGACAGTTCCTTCTGGAAACACCATATATTTT. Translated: CAWSATVPSGNTIYF.

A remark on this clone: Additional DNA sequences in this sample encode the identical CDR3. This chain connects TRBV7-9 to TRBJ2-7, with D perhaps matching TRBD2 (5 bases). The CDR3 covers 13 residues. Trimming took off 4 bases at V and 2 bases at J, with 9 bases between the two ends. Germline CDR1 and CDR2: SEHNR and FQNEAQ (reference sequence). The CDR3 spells CASSSRGAYEQYF. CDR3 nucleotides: TGTGCCAGCAGCTCCCGGGGAGCCTACGAGCAGTACTTC.

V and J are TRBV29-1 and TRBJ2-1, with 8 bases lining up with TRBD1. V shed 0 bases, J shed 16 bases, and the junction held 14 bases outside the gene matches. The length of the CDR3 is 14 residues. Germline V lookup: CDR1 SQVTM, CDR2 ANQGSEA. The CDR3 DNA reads TGCAGCGTTGAAGACCAATTTAGACAGGGGTCTTATTTCTTC. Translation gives CSVEDQFRQGSYFF.

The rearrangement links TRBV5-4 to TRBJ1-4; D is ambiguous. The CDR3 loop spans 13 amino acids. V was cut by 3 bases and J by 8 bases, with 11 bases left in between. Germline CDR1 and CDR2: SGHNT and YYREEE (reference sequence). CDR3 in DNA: TGTGCCAGCAGCTCAAAAAAGGAGGAAAAACTGTTTTTT. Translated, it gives CASSSKKEEKLFF.

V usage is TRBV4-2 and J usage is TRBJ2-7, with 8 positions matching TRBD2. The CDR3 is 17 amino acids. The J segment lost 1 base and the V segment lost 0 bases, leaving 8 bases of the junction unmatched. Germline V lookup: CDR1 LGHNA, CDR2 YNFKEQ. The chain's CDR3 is CASSQDLSGGGSYEQYF. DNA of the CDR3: TGTGCCAGCAGCCAAGATCTTTCGGGAGGGGGATCCTACGAGCAGTACTTC.

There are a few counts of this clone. CDR3 in DNA: TGTGCCAGCAGCCCCCAGGGTCCTGGCGTGAACACTGAAGCTTTCTTT. Residues: CASSPQGPGVNTEAFF. The rearrangement links TRBV11-2 to TRBJ1-1; TRBD1 might be the D (5 bases). The CDR3 is made up of 16 amino acids. The germline CDR1 and CDR2 sequences are SGHAT and FQNNGV. The germline V and J ends were trimmed by 5 bases and 0 bases, with 16 bases remaining between them.